These 17 T cell receptor beta chains were sequenced from one sample in a study of cytomegalovirus exposure and HLA in healthy donors. The primer mix had 60 Vbeta and 13 Jbeta primers. Some clones are missing from TCRdb's copy, which holds only in-frame ones; the method was immunoSEQ multiplex PCR. The sample gives 90,000 to 120,000 clones, 84% of which show up once; 1.2% is in the top ten. The sample consisted of PBMCs. All receptors derive from a woman aged 18-29 years in good health and CMV-seronegative.

The chain uses TRBV27 and TRBJ2-1, with 9 bases fitting TRBD2. The CDR3 extends over 15 amino acids. Per the germline V gene, CDR1 is MNHEY and CDR2 is SMNVEV (reference sequence). The junction had 8 bases not matched to a gene; V was cut back by 6 bases and J by 5 bases. CDR3 nucleotides: TGTGCCAGCAGGTCCCTAGCGGGAAGCCACAATGAGCAGTTCTTC. It is translated as CASRSLAGSHNEQFF.

The chain has TRBV5-4 and TRBJ1-1; weak D call: TRBD1 (6 bases). Trimming removed 4 bases from V and 6 bases from J, with 19 bases in between. Germline V gene lookup returns CDR1 SGHNT and CDR2 YYREEE (reference sequence). The CDR3 loop spans 15 amino acids. This CDR3 reads CASSGGAGDRAEAFF. DNA of the CDR3: TGTGCCAGCAGCGGGGGGGCAGGGGATAGGGCTGAAGCTTTCTTT.

The rearrangement joins TRBV11-1 to TRBJ2-7; 8 positions agree with TRBD1. The V segment lost 2 bases and the J segment 2 bases; nucleotides outside the gene matches: 5. Germline CDR1 and CDR2: SGHAT and FQDESV (reference sequence). The CDR3 sequence is 15 residues long. CDR3 bases: TGTGCCAGCAGCTTAAGGACAGGGTTCACCTACGAGCAGTACTTC. Translation: CASSLRTGFTYEQYF.

The chain employs TRBV6-4 and TRBJ2-2; D call uncertain. This CDR3 region has 14 residues. V lost 0 bases, J lost 3 bases, and 5 bases lay in between. CDR1 MRHNA and CDR2 SNTAGT come from the germline V gene. Here the CDR3 reads CASSDSLDTGELFF. The CDR3 DNA follows: TGTGCCAGCAGTGACTCCCTTGACACCGGGGAGCTGTTTTTT.

On this clone itself: The junction does not match germline at one end; this may be a read error. The chain joins TRBV7-8 to TRBJ1-4, with a weak D call TRBD1 (6 bases). The CDR3 length is 15 residues. Looked up from germline, CDR1 is SGHVS and CDR2 is FQNEAQ. The CDR3 DNA follows: TGTGCCAGCAGCTTAGACAGGGCCGTTAATGAAAAACTGCTTTTT. This sequence encodes CASSLDRAVNEKLLF.

The chain carries TRBV4-3 and TRBJ2-7; D is undetermined. The V gene's germline CDR1 is LGHNA and CDR2 YSLEER. V was trimmed by 1 base and J by 7 bases, leaving 14 bases between them. The CDR3 has 14 residues. The CDR3 coding sequence is TGCGCCAGCAGCCAAGTTTTGAACGGTATAGAGCAGTACTTC. As protein: CASSQVLNGIEQYF.

With regard to this clone: The germline gene is not matched at one end of the junction; a read error may be the cause. The chain links TRBV28 to TRBJ1-2; perhaps TRBD1 as D (5 bases). This CDR3 region has 13 residues. Per germline, CDR1 MDHEN and CDR2 SYDVKM. For the CDR3, the DNA is TGTGCCAGCAGTTTAAGAACAGGTCGGACCCTCGACTTC. It codes for CASSLRTGRTLDF.

In regard to this clone: The sample holds other DNA sequences that translate to the same CDR3. This chain links TRBV28 with TRBJ1-4; 8 bases fit TRBD1. The germline V gene has CDR1 MDHEN and CDR2 SYDVKM. J was trimmed by 5 bases and V by 5 bases; bases with no gene match: 10. This CDR3 is 16 amino acids long. CDR3 loop: CASSEMQGARNEKLFF. In DNA form, the CDR3 reads TGTGCCAGCAGTGAGATGCAGGGGGCTCGGAATGAAAAACTGTTTTTT.

The chain is built from TRBV5-6 and TRBJ1-1; no clear D. CDR1 is SGHDT and CDR2 is YYEEEE in the germline V gene. Trimming removed 5 bases at V and 8 bases at J, with 10 bases between. This CDR3 is 11 amino acids long. CDR3: CASSRDSEAFF. The CDR3 nucleotides are TGTGCCAGCAGTCGGGATTCGGAAGCTTTCTTT.

The chain links TRBV4-3 to TRBJ2-3, with TRBD1 identical over 8 bases. The CDR3 runs 20 residues. Trimming at V came to 1 base and at J to 2 bases, leaving 17 bases not matched to a gene. CDR1 LGHNA and CDR2 YSLEER come from the germline V gene. The chain's CDR3 is CASSQGGPARQGPITDTQYF. CDR3 DNA sequence: TGCGCCAGCAGCCAAGGGGGACCCGCGAGACAGGGGCCCATCACAGATACGCAGTATTTT.

As for this clone: The CDR3 ends on some other residue instead of the conserved phenylalanine or tryptophan, so this is likely a read error. This chain links TRBV14 with TRBJ2-3; the match to TRBD2 covers 13 bases. With 1 base clipped from V and 5 bases from J, the junction kept 9 bases outside the gene matches. CDR3 length: 18 residues. Germline V lookup: CDR1 SGHDN, CDR2 FVKESK. The CDR3 region is CASSQGTSGSWLRDTQYL. The CDR3 nucleotides read TGTGCCAGCAGCCAAGGGACTAGCGGGAGTTGGTTGAGAGATACGCAGTATCTT.

On this clone itself: A read error may account for a junction end that differs from germline. This chain connects TRBV28 to TRBJ2-6, with a tentative D call TRBD1 (5 bases). The germline V gene encodes CDR1 MDHEN and CDR2 SYDVKM. The length of the CDR3 is 16 residues. CDR3 coding DNA: TGTGCCAGCAGTTTTAGTATGGCGTCTGGGGCTAACGTCCTGACTTTC. It is translated as CASSFSMASGANVLTF.

In the case of this clone: A read error may account for a junction end that differs from germline. J is TRBJ2-1 and V is TRBV5-8; 8 bases map to TRBD2. The CDR3 loop spans 14 amino acids. The germline V gene encodes CDR1 SGHTS and CDR2 YDEGEE. The chain's CDR3 is CASSLDASGYNEIF. DNA of the CDR3: TGTGCCAGCAGCTTGGACGCTAGCGGGTACAATGAAATCTTC. Filled out from reference TRBV5-8 and TRBJ2-1, the complete variable domain reads EAGVTQSPTHLIKTRGQQATLRCSPISGHTSVYWYQQALGLGLQFLLWYDEGEERNRGNFPPRFSGRQFPNYSSELNVNALELEDSALYLCASSLDASGYNEIFGPGTRLTVL.

The J gene is TRBJ1-2, the V gene TRBV29-1; possible D gene TRBD1, 5 bases. CDR1 and CDR2 from the germline V gene are SQVTM and ANQGSEA. The CDR3 loop spans 13 amino acids. The V gene lost 5 bases and the J gene lost 2 bases, with 12 bases spanning the gap. Written as DNA, the CDR3 is TGCAGCGTTAGCTTACGGGGGAACTATGGCTACACCTTC. Translation gives CSVSLRGNYGYTF.

This clone was counted a few times. The chain combines TRBV4-3 with TRBJ2-7, with D perhaps matching TRBD2 (6 bases). The V end was cut by 3 bases, the J end by 5 bases, with 17 bases between. This CDR3 comprises 15 residues. CDR1 is LGHNA, CDR2 YSLEER, per germline. CDR3 DNA sequence: TGCGCCAGCAGCCAGCAATACGGGGGATCGGACGAGCAGTACTTC. Translation: CASSQQYGGSDEQYF.

The chain links TRBV2 to TRBJ1-1; TRBD1 matches at 8 bases. Trimming removed 6 bases from V and 1 base from J; junction bases left unmatched: 7. This CDR3 is 15 amino acids long. The V gene's germline CDR1 is SNHLY and CDR2 FYNNEI. CDR3 nucleotides: TGTGCCAGCAGGAAGACAGGGGCCGCGAACACTGAAGCTTTCTTT. It specifies CASRKTGAANTEAFF.

This clone appeared once. V and J are TRBV7-9 and TRBJ1-2, with D possibly TRBD1 on 5 matching bases. Trimming removed 1 base at V and 0 bases at J, with 9 bases between. Germline V CDR1 and CDR2: SEHNR, FQNEAQ (reference sequence). This CDR3 is 15 amino acids long. The DNA of the CDR3 is TGTGCCAGCAGCTTAGGACCCAGGGCTAACTATGGCTACACCTTC. It yields the protein CASSLGPRANYGYTF.